These 29 T cell receptor beta chains were all obtained from the same sample, sequenced in a study of control samples from healthy donors and cancer patients. Profiling relied on immunoSEQ multiplex PCR, and the TCRdb table lists in-frame clones only, not all of them. The table includes about 220,000 clones, roughly 94% detected once. Sequencing input: blood. These receptors were taken from a man over 45 in good health.

This sequence joins TRBV5-1 and TRBJ1-1; TRBD1 might be the D (6 bases). This CDR3 has 13 residues. V lost 1 base and J 5 bases, leaving 9 bases between the germline ends. Per germline, CDR1 SGHRS and CDR2 YFSETQ. CDR3 coding DNA: TGCGCCAGCAGCTTGCAGGGGCGGACTGAAGCTTTCTTT. Amino acids: CASSLQGRTEAFF.

This chain connects TRBV7-6 to TRBJ1-1, with D perhaps matching TRBD1 (6 bases). V was pared by 1 base and J by 4 bases, with 10 bases between. The CDR3 has 14 amino acids. The germline V gene has CDR1 SGHVS and CDR2 FNYEAQ. The CDR3 sequence: CASSLVGGSTEAFF. The CDR3, as DNA: TGTGCCAGCAGCTTAGTAGGGGGGAGCACTGAAGCTTTCTTT.

V gene TRBV5-1 combines with J gene TRBJ1-3, with D unclear. CDR3 length: 15 residues. The germline V gene encodes CDR1 SGHRS and CDR2 YFSETQ. Deletions cut 4 bases from V and 0 bases from J, with 11 bases between. CDR3 DNA: TGCGCCAGCAGCATTGACACAGCCTCTGGAAACACCATATATTTT. Amino acid sequence: CASSIDTASGNTIYF.

This clone was counted a single time. V usage is TRBV7-9 and J usage is TRBJ2-6; D perhaps matches TRBD1 (6 bases). This CDR3 contains 15 residues. V was pared by 4 bases and J by 2 bases, with 9 bases between. Germline CDR1 is SEHNR and CDR2 is FQNEAQ (reference sequence). For the CDR3, the DNA is TGTGCCAGCAGCTCACAGGGCACTGGGGCCAACGTCCTGACTTTC. It translates to CASSSQGTGANVLTF.

The chain joins TRBV28 to TRBJ1-5, with 8 bases that match TRBD1. CDR1 is MDHEN, CDR2 SYDVKM, per germline. The junction had 9 bases not matched to a gene; V was cut back by 2 bases and J by 6 bases. The CDR3 totals 16 residues. The CDR3 reads CASSLATGGSGQPQHF. Written as DNA, the CDR3 is TGTGCCAGCAGTTTAGCCACAGGGGGTAGTGGTCAGCCCCAGCATTTT.

The chain is built from TRBV11-2 and TRBJ1-4, with 9 nucleotides matching TRBD1. This CDR3 is 15 amino acids long. Germline CDR1 SGHAT, CDR2 FQNNGV. Trimming at V came to 7 bases and at J to 8 bases, leaving 11 bases not matched to a gene. Here the CDR3 reads CASTPVGQGKEKLFF. For the CDR3, the DNA is TGTGCCAGCACCCCAGTGGGACAGGGAAAGGAAAAACTGTTTTTT.

This clone has just one count. The DNA for the CDR3 is TGTGCCAGCAGCTTGGGGACAGGATCCTCTGGGGCCAACGTCCTGACTTTC. This translates into CASSLGTGSSGANVLTF. The genes are TRBV5-4 and TRBJ2-6; 7 nucleotides agree with TRBD1. This CDR3 contains 17 residues. V trimming: 0 bases; J trimming: 0 bases; junction bases outside the gene matches: 3. Germline V gene data show CDR1 as SGHNT and CDR2 as YYREEE (reference sequence).

Only a few counts were recorded for this clone. CDR3 sequence reads: CASSLGADSPGGGYTF. CDR3 DNA sequence: TGTGCCAGCAGCTTGGGGGCGGACAGCCCTGGGGGTGGCTACACCTTC. This chain joins TRBV5-4 and TRBJ1-2, with D possibly matching TRBD1 (6 bases). The CDR3 extends over 16 amino acids. Germline assignment: CDR1 SGHNT and CDR2 YYREEE (reference sequence). V gave up 0 bases and J gave up 7 bases, with 19 bases separating them.

This rearrangement joins TRBV3-1 (or the pseudogene TRBV3-2) to TRBJ1-6, with D maybe TRBD1 (5 bases). CDR1 and CDR2 from the germline V gene are LGHDT and YNNKEL (reference sequence). Trimming stripped 1 base from V and 8 bases from J, with 9 bases between. CDR3 length: 14 residues. CDR3 DNA: TGTGCCAGCAGCCAAGGGCTGGGGGATTCACCCCTCCACTTT. Protein: CASSQGLGDSPLHF.

This rearrangement joins TRBV24-1 to TRBJ2-5; perhaps TRBD2 as D (7 bases). Trimming pared 8 bases from V and 3 bases from J, leaving 18 bases between. Germline loops: CDR1 KGHDR, CDR2 SFDVKD. The CDR3 contains 15 residues. CDR3 nucleotide sequence: TGTGCCACCAATTCGGGGGGCATTGGTAAAGAGACCCAGTACTTC. Its protein product is CATNSGGIGKETQYF.

The chain joins TRBV3-1 (or the pseudogene TRBV3-2) to TRBJ1-4; possible D gene TRBD1, 5 bases. Germline CDR1 is LGHDT and CDR2 is YNNKEL (reference sequence). The CDR3 is 15 residues long. With 3 bases removed from V and 0 bases from J, the gap between germline ends came to 8 bases. In DNA, the CDR3 is TGTGCCAGCAGCCATCGAGGGGCAACTAATGAAAAACTGTTTTTT. It translates to CASSHRGATNEKLFF.

The rearrangement links TRBV7-2 to TRBJ1-5, with 8 bases matching TRBD1. J lost 6 bases, V lost 4 bases, and 5 bases had no gene match. CDR1 and CDR2 from the germline V gene are SGHTA and FQGNSA. The CDR3 sequence is 14 residues long. CDR3 region: CASSSGQGSQPQHF. CDR3 coding DNA: TGTGCCAGCAGCTCTGGACAGGGTAGTCAGCCCCAGCATTTT.

This clone was counted a single time. The rearrangement links TRBV6-5 to TRBJ2-7; TRBD2 matches at 10 bases. CDR3 length: 14 amino acids. The V gene's germline CDR1 is MNHEY and CDR2 SVGAGI. Unmatched junction bases numbered 9, after V lost 7 bases and J lost 6 bases. In DNA form, the CDR3 reads TGTGCCAGCAACGCCGGGACTAGCGATTCCGAGCAGTACGTC. Its translation: CASNAGTSDSEQYV.

V usage is TRBV5-1 and J usage is TRBJ2-7, with TRBD1 matching 8 bases. The junction had 7 bases not matched to a gene; V was cut back by 5 bases and J by 3 bases. The CDR3 totals 14 residues. Germline CDR1 reads SGHRS; CDR2 reads YFSETQ. The CDR3 loop is CASRDGQGNYEQYF. The CDR3, as DNA: TGCGCCAGCAGAGACGGACAGGGAAACTACGAGCAGTACTTC.

CDR3 bases: TGTGCCTGGGTTCACAGGGGGATGAACACTGAAGCTTTCTTT. Protein sequence: CAWVHRGMNTEAFF. The chain combines TRBV30 with TRBJ1-1; 8 bases match TRBD1. V dropped 5 bases and J dropped 0; count of bases not matched to a gene: 5. This CDR3 is built from 14 residues. Germline CDR1 and CDR2: GTSNPN and SVGIG (reference sequence).

The J gene is TRBJ2-1, the V gene TRBV5-4, with TRBD2 matching over 7 bases. The CDR3 is 15 amino acids. With V trimmed by 4 bases and J by 9 bases, 13 bases remained unmatched. Germline CDR1 and CDR2: SGHNT and YYREEE (reference sequence). The CDR3 bases are TGTGCCAGCAGCACCAGCGGGGCGGGAAAGGGTGAGCAGTTCTTC. This encodes CASSTSGAGKGEQFF.

The genes are TRBV7-3 and TRBJ1-1; TRBD1 matches at 10 bases. The germline CDR1 and CDR2 sequences are SGHTA and FQGTGA. The CDR3 has 17 amino acids. The V and J ends lost 4 bases and 3 bases, in that order; junction bases with no gene match: 11. In nucleotides, the CDR3 is TGTGCCAGCAGCTCAAGACCGGGACAGGGGAGTGACACTGAAGCTTTCTTT. Translation gives CASSSRPGQGSDTEAFF.

This chain links TRBV27 with TRBJ1-5; D is uncertain. Germline CDR1 reads MNHEY; CDR2 reads SMNVEV (reference sequence). This CDR3 is built from 12 residues. V lost 3 bases to trimming and J lost 5 bases, with 5 bases between them. The CDR3 nucleotides read TGTGCCAGCAGTTTCCTCCATCAGCCCCAGCATTTT. It encodes CASSFLHQPQHF.

This clone was picked up one time. V and J are TRBV6-2 or TRBV6-3 and TRBJ1-4, with a weak D call TRBD1 (6 bases). The CDR3 extends over 15 amino acids. CDR1 is MNHEY, CDR2 SVGEGT, per germline. V was pared by 3 bases and J by 7 bases, with 15 bases between. For the CDR3, the DNA is TGTGCCAGCAGTTATCGAGGGGGAGTTAGTGAAAAACTGTTTTTT. The encoded protein is CASSYRGGVSEKLFF.

The chain carries TRBV7-3 and TRBJ2-7; 10 bases line up with TRBD1. The CDR3 runs 15 residues. V gave up 3 bases and J gave up 1 base; unmatched junction bases: 3. Germline CDR1 and CDR2: SGHTA and FQGTGA. The CDR3 protein is CASSLGQGRSYEQYF. The CDR3 region has the DNA TGTGCCAGCAGCTTGGGACAGGGGAGGTCCTACGAGCAGTACTTC. Looking up the rest from reference TRBV7-3 and TRBJ2-7 gives the full variable domain: GAGVSQTPSNKVTEKGKYVELRCDPISGHTALYWYRQSLGQGPEFLIYFQGTGAADDSGLPNDRFFAVRPEGSVSTLKIQRTERGDSAVYLCASSLGQGRSYEQYFGPGTRLTVT.

The rearrangement joins TRBV27 to TRBJ1-4; no definite D call. The CDR3 is made up of 16 amino acids. Germline CDR1 and CDR2: MNHEY and SMNVEV (reference sequence). The V gene lost 4 bases and the J gene lost 8 bases, with 20 bases spanning the gap. CDR3 region: CASSSGSRQTVEKLFF. The CDR3 nucleotides read TGTGCCAGCAGTTCCGGGTCGAGGCAGACGGTAGAAAAACTGTTTTTT.

V gene TRBV14 combines with J gene TRBJ1-2; unclear D gene. Germline CDR1 reads SGHDN; CDR2 reads FVKESK. Trimming cost V 1 base and J 4 bases, with 7 bases left between them. The CDR3 contains 13 residues. DNA of the CDR3: TGTGCCAGCAGCCAAGTGCGGGGCTATGGCTACACCTTC. It specifies CASSQVRGYGYTF.

The chain couples TRBV25-1 to TRBJ2-5; the D gene is possibly TRBD2 (6 bases). CDR3 length: 15 amino acids. Germline CDR1 reads MGHDK; CDR2 reads SYGVNS. V shed 4 bases and J shed 1 base, with 13 bases lying between them. The CDR3 protein is CASSVSPLAQETQYF. CDR3 DNA sequence: TGTGCCAGCAGTGTGTCCCCACTAGCCCAAGAGACCCAGTACTTC.

The chain employs TRBV27 and TRBJ2-2; D assignment may be TRBD1 or TRBD2 (5 bases each). The CDR3 runs 15 residues. The ends were cut back, 2 bases at V and 5 bases at J, with 12 bases in the middle. Germline V gene lookup returns CDR1 MNHEY and CDR2 SMNVEV (reference sequence). The CDR3 nucleotides are TGTGCCAGCAGTTTAGGGGGTGAGCAGACCGGGGAGCTGTTTTTT. Translated: CASSLGGEQTGELFF.

The rearrangement uses TRBV27 and TRBJ2-7, with 10 bases aligning to TRBD1. This CDR3 spans 15 amino acids. Germline CDR1 is MNHEY and CDR2 is SMNVEV (reference sequence). The V and J ends lost 2 bases and 2 bases, in that order; junction bases with no gene match: 3. CDR3 bases: TGTGCCAGCAGTTTAACGGGACAGGGGACCTACGAGCAGTACGTC. The encoded protein is CASSLTGQGTYEQYV.

The J gene is TRBJ1-6, the V gene TRBV6-2 or TRBV6-3; D is unresolved. V lost 4 bases and J lost 9, with 22 bases in between. This CDR3 spans 17 amino acids. CDR1 MNHEY and CDR2 SVGEGT come from the germline V gene. This CDR3 reads CASSSLPRAGIGSPLHF. DNA for the CDR3: TGTGCCAGCAGTTCCCTCCCAAGGGCAGGCATTGGTTCACCCCTCCACTTT.

This rearrangement joins TRBV5-5 to TRBJ1-1, with a weak D call TRBD1 (5 bases). V lost 0 bases and J 4 bases, leaving 13 bases between the germline ends. The CDR3 contains 15 residues. Germline CDR1 is SGHKS and CDR2 is YYEKEE (reference sequence). CDR3: CASSLGAGVGTEAFF. DNA for the CDR3: TGTGCCAGCAGCTTGGGAGCGGGGGTGGGCACTGAAGCTTTCTTT.

This clone appeared once. The genes are TRBV5-1 and TRBJ1-1; D remains unclear. The CDR3 runs 12 residues. From germline, CDR1 is SGHRS and CDR2 YFSETQ. Trimming left V 2 bases short and J 7 bases short, with 9 bases between. In nucleotides, the CDR3 is TGCGCCAGCAGCTTTAGTGAACGTGAAGCTTTCTTT. As protein: CASSFSEREAFF.

This chain links TRBV15 with TRBJ1-4; no reliable D call. The germline CDR1 and CDR2 sequences are LNHNV and YYDKDF (reference sequence). V shed 8 bases and J shed 4 bases, with 11 bases lying between them. The CDR3 contains 13 residues. CDR3 sequence (DNA): TGTGCCACCCACCGCGGCCTTAATGAAAAACTGTTTTTT. Its translation is CATHRGLNEKLFF.